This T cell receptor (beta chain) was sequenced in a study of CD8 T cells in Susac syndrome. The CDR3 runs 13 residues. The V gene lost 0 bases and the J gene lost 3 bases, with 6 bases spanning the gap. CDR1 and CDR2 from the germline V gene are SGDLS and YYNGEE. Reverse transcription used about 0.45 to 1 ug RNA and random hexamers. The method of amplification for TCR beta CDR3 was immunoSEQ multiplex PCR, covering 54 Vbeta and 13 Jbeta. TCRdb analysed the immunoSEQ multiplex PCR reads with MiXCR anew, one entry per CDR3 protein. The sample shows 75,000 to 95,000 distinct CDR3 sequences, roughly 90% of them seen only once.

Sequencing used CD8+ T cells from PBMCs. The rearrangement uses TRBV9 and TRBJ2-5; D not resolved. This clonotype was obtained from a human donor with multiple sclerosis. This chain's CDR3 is CASSVDREETQYF. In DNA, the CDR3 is TGTGCCAGCAGCGTAGACCGGGAAGAGACCCAGTACTTC.